This TCR beta chain was documented in a study of blood T cells in healthy people across ages. General study results and limits: More naive CD4+ cells and higher diversity were found in long-lived than in aged donors.

The authors ran a second PCR of about 6 to 12 cycles using a sample-barcoded 5' primer and a J-beta primer mix. Each cDNA molecule received a tag from a template-switch adaptor that had 12 random nucleotides. Samples each returned at least 2.5 million CDR3-containing paired-end reads. Via MiXCR, TCRdb re-called the 5' RACE reads, giving one row per CDR3 protein. The sample lists approximately 800,000 distinct CDR3 sequences, about 47% occurring once. Comments on this clonotype: The target antigen is unknown.

Sequencing used blood. The clonotype originates from a man older than 75 in good health.

For the CDR3, the DNA is TGCAGCGTTGAACTCTCCGTGGGGAGCGCGGGGAATGAGCAGTTCTTC. Translating it yields CSVELSVGSAGNEQFF. The chain employs TRBV29-1 and TRBJ2-1; maybe TRBD2 (6 bases). V lost 2 bases and J lost 7, with 21 bases in between. This CDR3 region has 16 residues. In germline, CDR1 is SQVTM, CDR2 ANQGSEA.